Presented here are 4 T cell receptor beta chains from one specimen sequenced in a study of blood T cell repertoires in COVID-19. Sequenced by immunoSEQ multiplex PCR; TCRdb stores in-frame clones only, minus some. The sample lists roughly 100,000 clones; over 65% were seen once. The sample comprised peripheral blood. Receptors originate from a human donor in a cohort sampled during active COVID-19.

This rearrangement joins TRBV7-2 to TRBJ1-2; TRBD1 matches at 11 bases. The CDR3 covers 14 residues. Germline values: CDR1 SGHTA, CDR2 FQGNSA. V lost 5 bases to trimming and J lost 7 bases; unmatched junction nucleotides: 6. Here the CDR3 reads CASSPRTGGRGYTF. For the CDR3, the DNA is TGTGCCAGCAGCCCGCGGACAGGGGGCCGTGGCTACACCTTC.

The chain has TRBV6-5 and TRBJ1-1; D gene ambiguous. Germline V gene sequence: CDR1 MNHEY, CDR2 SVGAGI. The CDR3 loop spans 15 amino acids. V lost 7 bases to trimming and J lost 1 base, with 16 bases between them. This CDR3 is CASTPRGHENTEAFF. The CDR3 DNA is TGTGCCAGCACCCCCAGAGGGCACGAGAACACTGAAGCTTTCTTT.

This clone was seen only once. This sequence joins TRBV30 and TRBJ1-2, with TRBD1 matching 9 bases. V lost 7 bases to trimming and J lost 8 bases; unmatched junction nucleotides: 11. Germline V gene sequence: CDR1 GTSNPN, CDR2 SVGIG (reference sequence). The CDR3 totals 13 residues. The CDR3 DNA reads TGTGCCTTACAGGGGGCCCAAAACGGCGGCTACACCTTC. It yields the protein CALQGAQNGGYTF.

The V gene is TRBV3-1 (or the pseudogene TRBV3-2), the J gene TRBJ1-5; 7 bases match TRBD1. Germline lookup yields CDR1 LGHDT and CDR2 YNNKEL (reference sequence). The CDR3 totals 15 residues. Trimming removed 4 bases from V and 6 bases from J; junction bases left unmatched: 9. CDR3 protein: CASSPRRGLGQPQHF. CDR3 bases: TGTGCCAGCAGCCCACGGAGGGGGCTCGGTCAGCCCCAGCATTTT.